Sequencing of this T cell receptor beta chain was carried out in a study of T cell responses to AZD1222 COVID-19 vaccine. Points from the study as a whole: Researchers took repertoire samples only after the peak T cell response had come. The donors showed a predominance of white British ancestry and of females, with possible underestimation of clonal diversity.

Germline assignment: CDR1 SGHNT and CDR2 YYREEE (reference sequence). The V segment lost 0 bases and the J segment 2 bases; nucleotides outside the gene matches: 7. The CDR3 runs 17 residues. Assay: immunoSEQ multiplex PCR; the TCRdb copy retains only in-frame clones and omits some. The sample carries 95,000 or so clones, about 88% recorded once. Points on this clone: Its antigen remains unknown.

The TCR sequence derives from an adult in good health. The chain has TRBV5-4 and TRBJ2-3; 9 bases are a match to TRBD2. The sequencing used peripheral blood, collected on day 0 of AZD1222 vaccination. CDR3 bases: TGTGCCAGCAGCTTGGGGGCTAGCGGGGCCGTCACAGATACGCAGTATTTT. This codes for CASSLGASGAVTDTQYF. The full variable domain, in which reference TRBV5-4 and TRBJ2-3 provide the parts outside the CDR3, is ETGVTQSPTHLIKTRGQQVTLRCSSQSGHNTVSWYQQALGQGPQFIFQYYREEENGRGNFPPRFSGLQFPNYSSELNVNALELDDSALYLCASSLGASGAVTDTQYFGPGTRLTVL.